This TCR beta chain appears in the sequencing data of a study of blood T cell repertoires in COVID-19. For the study at large: COVID-19 samples from acute and convalescent phases originated in the United States, Italy and Spain. Sources were T cells, B-cell-depleted T cells, or PBMCs; the material itself was cDNA or gDNA.

There are 12 residues in the CDR3. CDR1 and CDR2 from the germline V gene are MNHEY and SVGAGI. After removal of 8 bases from V and 10 bases from J, the junction contained 4 bases not matched to a gene. Data came from immunoSEQ multiplex PCR; TCRdb stores just in-frame clones and leaves some out. The sample holds about 280,000 clones; approximately 85% are singletons and the top ten take roughly 5%. This TCR derives from a man aged 45-65 years with active or convalescent COVID-19. The chain joins TRBV6-5 to TRBJ1-6; 8 nucleotides match TRBD1. The sequenced sample consisted of peripheral blood. The CDR3 loop is CASGTGQSPLHF. For the CDR3, the DNA is TGTGCCAGCGGGACAGGTCAATCACCCCTCCACTTT.